This T cell receptor beta chain derives from a study of blood T cell repertoires in COVID-19. Overall study: Samples came from the United States, Italy and Spain, spanning acute and convalescent COVID-19. PBMCs, B-cell-depleted T cells, or T cells were the source of the cDNA or gDNA that made up the material.

Per the original data handling: Amplified reference gene primers provided the basis for estimating nucleated cell counts. The protocol was immunoSEQ multiplex PCR, while the TCRdb copy is restricted to in-frame clones and leaves out a portion. For V, J and clone size, that table is used; D and trimming come from the DNA. This table holds over 50,000 clones, roughly four fifths found once. The CDR3 length is 15 residues. Trimming cost V 6 bases and J 5 bases; bases outside gene matches: 7. CDR1 and CDR2 from the germline V gene are MNHEY and SVGAGI. This clone was counted only a few times. This clonotype was sampled from a human donor in a cohort sampled during active COVID-19. The rearrangement links TRBV6-5 to TRBJ1-4; 9 nucleotides align to TRBD1. Sequencing was carried out using peripheral blood. The CDR3 bases are TGTGCCAGCAGAGATCAGACAGGGGGGAATGAAAAACTGTTTTTT. This gives the protein CASRDQTGGNEKLFF.